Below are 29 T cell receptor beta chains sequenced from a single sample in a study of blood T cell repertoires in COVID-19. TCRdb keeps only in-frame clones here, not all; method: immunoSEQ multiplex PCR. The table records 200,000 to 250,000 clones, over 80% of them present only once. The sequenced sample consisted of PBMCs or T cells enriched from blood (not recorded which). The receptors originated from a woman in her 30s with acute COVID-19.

CDR3 loop: CASSEGGNTGELFF. In nucleotides, the CDR3 is TGTGCCAGCAGTGAAGGCGGGAATACCGGGGAGCTGTTTTTT. The chain uses TRBV6-4 and TRBJ2-2, with TRBD2 as a possible D gene (6 bases). V dropped 3 bases and J dropped 5 bases, with 10 bases sitting between them. Germline lookup yields CDR1 MRHNA and CDR2 SNTAGT. The CDR3 is 14 residues long.

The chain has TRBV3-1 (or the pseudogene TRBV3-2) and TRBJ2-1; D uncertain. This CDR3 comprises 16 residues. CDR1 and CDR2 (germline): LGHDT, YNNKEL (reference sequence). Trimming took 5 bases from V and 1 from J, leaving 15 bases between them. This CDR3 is CASSEFPLISYNEQFF. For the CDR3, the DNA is TGTGCCAGCAGCGAATTTCCACTGATTTCCTACAATGAGCAGTTCTTC.

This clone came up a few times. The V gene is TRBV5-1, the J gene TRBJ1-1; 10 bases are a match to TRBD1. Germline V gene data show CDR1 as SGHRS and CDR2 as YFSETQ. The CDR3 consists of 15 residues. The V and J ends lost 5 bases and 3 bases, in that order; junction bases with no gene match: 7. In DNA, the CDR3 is TGCGCCAGCAGTCCCGGGACAGGGGAAGACACTGAAGCTTTCTTT. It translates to CASSPGTGEDTEAFF.

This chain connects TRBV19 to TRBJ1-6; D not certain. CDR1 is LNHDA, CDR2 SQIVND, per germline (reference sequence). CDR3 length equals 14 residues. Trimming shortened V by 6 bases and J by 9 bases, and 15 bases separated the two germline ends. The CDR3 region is CASSSGPLGSPLHF. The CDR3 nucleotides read TGTGCCAGTAGCTCTGGGCCTCTGGGTTCACCCCTCCACTTT.

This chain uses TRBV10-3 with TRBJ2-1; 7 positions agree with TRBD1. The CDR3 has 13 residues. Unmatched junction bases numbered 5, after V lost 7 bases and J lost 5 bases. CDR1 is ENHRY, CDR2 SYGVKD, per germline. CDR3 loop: CAIKGQAHNEQFF. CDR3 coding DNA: TGTGCCATCAAAGGACAGGCCCACAATGAGCAGTTCTTC.

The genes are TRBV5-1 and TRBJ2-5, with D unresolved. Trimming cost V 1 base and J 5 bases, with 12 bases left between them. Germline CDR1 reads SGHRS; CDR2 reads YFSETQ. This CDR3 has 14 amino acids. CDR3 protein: CASSLSTEAETQYF. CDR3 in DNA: TGCGCCAGCAGCTTGAGCACCGAGGCGGAGACCCAGTACTTC.

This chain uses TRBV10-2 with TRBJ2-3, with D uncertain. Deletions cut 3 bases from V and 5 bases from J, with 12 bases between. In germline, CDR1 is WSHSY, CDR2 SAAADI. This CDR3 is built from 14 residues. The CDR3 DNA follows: TGCGCCAGCAGTGATTCCGGTAGAGGAGATACGCAGTATTTT. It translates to CASSDSGRGDTQYF.

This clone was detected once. CDR3 amino acids: CASSLGTGMSPLHF. The CDR3 DNA reads as TGTGCCAGCAGCTTAGGGACAGGGATGTCACCCCTCCACTTT. The chain carries TRBV7-8 and TRBJ1-6, with 8 bases lining up with TRBD1. V dropped 1 base and J dropped 10; count of bases not matched to a gene: 3. CDR1 is SGHVS, CDR2 FQNEAQ, per germline. This CDR3 is built from 14 residues.

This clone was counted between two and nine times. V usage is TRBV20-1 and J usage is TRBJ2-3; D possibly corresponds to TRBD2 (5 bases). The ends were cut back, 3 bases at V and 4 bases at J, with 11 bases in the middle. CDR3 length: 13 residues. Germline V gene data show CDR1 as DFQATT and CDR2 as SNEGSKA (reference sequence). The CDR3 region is CSASGRGADTQYF. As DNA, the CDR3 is TGCAGTGCTAGTGGTCGGGGTGCAGATACGCAGTATTTT.

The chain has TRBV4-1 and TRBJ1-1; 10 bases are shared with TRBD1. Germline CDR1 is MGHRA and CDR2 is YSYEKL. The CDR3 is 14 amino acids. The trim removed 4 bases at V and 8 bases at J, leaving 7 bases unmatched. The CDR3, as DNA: TGCGCCAGCAGCCCCGGGACAGGGGCCGCAGAAGCTTTCTTT. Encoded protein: CASSPGTGAAEAFF.

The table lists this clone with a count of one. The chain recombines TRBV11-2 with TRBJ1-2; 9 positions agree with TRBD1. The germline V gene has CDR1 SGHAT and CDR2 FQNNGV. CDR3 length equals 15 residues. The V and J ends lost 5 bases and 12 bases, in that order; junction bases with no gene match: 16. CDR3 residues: CASSRRRDSRTGDTF. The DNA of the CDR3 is TGTGCCAGCAGCCGCCGCCGGGACTCCAGGACAGGGGACACCTTC.

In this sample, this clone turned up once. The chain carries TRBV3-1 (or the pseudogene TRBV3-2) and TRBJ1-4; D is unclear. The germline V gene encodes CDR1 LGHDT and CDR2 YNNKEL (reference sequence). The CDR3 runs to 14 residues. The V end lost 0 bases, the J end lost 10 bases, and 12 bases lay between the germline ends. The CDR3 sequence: CASSQDPLYGKLFF. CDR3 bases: TGTGCCAGCAGCCAAGATCCCTTGTACGGAAAACTGTTTTTT.

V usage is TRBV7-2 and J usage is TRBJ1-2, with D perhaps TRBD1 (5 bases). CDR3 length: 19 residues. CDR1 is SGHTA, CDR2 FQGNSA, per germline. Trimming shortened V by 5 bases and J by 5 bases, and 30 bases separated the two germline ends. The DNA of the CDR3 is TGTGCCAGCAGCCTCGACAGACTGGGGGGTGGGATAGATTCTTATGGCTACACCTTC. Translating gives CASSLDRLGGGIDSYGYTF.

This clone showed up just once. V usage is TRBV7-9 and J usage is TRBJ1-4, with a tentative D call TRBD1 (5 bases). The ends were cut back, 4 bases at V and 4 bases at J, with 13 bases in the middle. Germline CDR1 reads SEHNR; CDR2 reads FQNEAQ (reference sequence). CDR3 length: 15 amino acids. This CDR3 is CASSSRQSLNEKLFF. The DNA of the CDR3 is TGTGCCAGCAGCTCGAGACAGAGCCTTAATGAAAAACTGTTTTTT.

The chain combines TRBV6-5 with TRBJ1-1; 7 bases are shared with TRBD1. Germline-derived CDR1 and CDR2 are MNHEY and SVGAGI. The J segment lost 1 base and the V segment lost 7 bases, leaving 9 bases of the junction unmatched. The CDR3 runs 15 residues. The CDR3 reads CASTVHQGENTEAFF. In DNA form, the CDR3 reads TGTGCCAGCACCGTACACCAGGGGGAGAACACTGAAGCTTTCTTT.

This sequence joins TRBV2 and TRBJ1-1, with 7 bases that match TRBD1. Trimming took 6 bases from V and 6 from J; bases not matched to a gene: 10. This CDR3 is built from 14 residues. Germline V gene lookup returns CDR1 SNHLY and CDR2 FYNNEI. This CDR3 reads CASSASWTGAEAFF. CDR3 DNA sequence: TGTGCCAGCAGCGCTAGTTGGACAGGCGCTGAAGCTTTCTTT.

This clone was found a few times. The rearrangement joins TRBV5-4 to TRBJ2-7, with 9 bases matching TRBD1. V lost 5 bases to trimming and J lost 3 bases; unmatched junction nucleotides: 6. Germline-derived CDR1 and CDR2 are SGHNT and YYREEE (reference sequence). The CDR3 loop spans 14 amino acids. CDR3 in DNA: TGTGCCAGCAGTCGAGGGACAGGGCGCTACGAGCAGTACTTC. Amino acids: CASSRGTGRYEQYF.

The CDR3, as DNA: TGTGCCAGCAGCTTACGAGAGTGGGGAGGCAACGAGCAGTACTTC. Translated: CASSLREWGGNEQYF. The V call is TRBV7-2, the J call TRBJ2-7, with D possibly matching TRBD2 (6 bases). Trimming left V 2 bases short and J 5 bases short, with 16 bases between. This CDR3 is built from 15 residues. Germline assignment: CDR1 SGHTA and CDR2 FQGNSA.

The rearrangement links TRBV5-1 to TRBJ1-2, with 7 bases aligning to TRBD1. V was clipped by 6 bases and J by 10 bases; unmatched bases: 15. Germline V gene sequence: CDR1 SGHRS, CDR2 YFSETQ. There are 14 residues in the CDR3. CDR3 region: CASTNPGTAKDYTF. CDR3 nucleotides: TGCGCCAGCACCAATCCCGGGACAGCCAAAGACTACACCTTC. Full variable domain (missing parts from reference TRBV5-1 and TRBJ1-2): KAGVTQTPRYLIKTRGQQVTLSCSPISGHRSVSWYQQTPGQGLQFLFEYFSETQRNKGNFPGRFSGRQFSNSRSEMNVSTLELGDSALYLCASTNPGTAKDYTFGSGTRLTVV.

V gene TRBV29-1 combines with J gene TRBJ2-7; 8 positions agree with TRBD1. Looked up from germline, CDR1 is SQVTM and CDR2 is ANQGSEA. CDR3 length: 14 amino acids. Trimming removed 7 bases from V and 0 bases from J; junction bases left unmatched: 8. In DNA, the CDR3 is TGCAGCGCCATGGGACAGGCAAGCTCCTACGAGCAGTACTTC. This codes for CSAMGQASSYEQYF.

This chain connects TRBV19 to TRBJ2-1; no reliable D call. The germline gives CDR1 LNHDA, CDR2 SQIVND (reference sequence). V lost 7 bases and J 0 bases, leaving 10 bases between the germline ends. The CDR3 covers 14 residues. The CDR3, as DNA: TGTGCCAGTAACCCCTATAGCTCCTACAATGAGCAGTTCTTC. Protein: CASNPYSSYNEQFF.

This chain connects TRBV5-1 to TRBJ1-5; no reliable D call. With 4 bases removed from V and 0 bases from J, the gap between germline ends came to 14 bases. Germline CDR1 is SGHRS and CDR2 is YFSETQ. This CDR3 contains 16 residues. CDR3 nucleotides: TGCGCCAGCAGCGAACTCGCAGGCTATAGCAATCAGCCCCAGCATTTT. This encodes CASSELAGYSNQPQHF. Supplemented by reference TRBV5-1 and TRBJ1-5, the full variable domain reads KAGVTQTPRYLIKTRGQQVTLSCSPISGHRSVSWYQQTPGQGLQFLFEYFSETQRNKGNFPGRFSGRQFSNSRSEMNVSTLELGDSALYLCASSELAGYSNQPQHFGDGTRLSIL.

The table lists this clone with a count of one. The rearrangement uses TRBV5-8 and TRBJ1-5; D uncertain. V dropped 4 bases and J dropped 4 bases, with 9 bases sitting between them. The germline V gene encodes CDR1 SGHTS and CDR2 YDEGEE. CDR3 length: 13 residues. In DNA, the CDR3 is TGTGCCAGCAGCCTCGGGGATAATCAGCCCCAGCATTTT. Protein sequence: CASSLGDNQPQHF.

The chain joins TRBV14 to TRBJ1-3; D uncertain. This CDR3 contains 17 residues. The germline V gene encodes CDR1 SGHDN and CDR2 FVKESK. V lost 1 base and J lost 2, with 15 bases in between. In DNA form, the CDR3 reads TGTGCCAGCAGCCAAGTATCTATCGGGATCGCTGGAAACACCATATATTTT. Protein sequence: CASSQVSIGIAGNTIYF. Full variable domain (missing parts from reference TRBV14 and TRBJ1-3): EAGVTQFPSHSVIEKGQTVTLRCDPISGHDNLYWYRRVMGKEIKFLLHFVKESKQDESGMPNNRFLAERTGGTYSTLKVQPAELEDSGVYFCASSQVSIGIAGNTIYFGEGSWLTVV.

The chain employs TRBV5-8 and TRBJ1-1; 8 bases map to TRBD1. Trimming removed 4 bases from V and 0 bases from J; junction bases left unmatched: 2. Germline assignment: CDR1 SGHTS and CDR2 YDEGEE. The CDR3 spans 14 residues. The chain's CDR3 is CASSADRVNTEAFF. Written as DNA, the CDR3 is TGTGCCAGCAGCGCGGACAGGGTGAACACTGAAGCTTTCTTT.

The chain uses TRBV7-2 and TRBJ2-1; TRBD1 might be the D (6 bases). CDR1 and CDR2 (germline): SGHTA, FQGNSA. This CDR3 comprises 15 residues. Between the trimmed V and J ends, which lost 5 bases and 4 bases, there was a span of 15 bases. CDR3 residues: CASSTKSGQYNEQFF. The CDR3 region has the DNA TGTGCCAGCAGCACAAAAAGCGGACAGTACAATGAGCAGTTCTTC.

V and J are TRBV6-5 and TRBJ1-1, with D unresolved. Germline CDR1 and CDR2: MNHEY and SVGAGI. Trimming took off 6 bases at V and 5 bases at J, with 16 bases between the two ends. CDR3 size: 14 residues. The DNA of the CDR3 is TGTGCCAGCAGCGACCAGGCGTACGCAACTGAAGCTTTCTTT. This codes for CASSDQAYATEAFF.

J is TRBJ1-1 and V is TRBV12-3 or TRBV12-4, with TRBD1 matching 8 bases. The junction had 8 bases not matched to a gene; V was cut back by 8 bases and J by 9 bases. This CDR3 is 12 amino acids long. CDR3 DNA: TGTGCCAGCGGAGCAGGGGGCGGGAAAGCTTTCTTT. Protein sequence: CASGAGGGKAFF.

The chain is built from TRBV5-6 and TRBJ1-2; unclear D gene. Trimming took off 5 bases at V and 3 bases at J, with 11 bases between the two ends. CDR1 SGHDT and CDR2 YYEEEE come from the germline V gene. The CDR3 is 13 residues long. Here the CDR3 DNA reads TGTGCCAGCAGTCTTACAGAGTACTATGGCTACACCTTC. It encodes CASSLTEYYGYTF. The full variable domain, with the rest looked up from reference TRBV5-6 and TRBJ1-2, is DAGVTQSPTHLIKTRGQQVTLRCSPKSGHDTVSWYQQALGQGPQFIFQYYEEEERQRGNFPDRFSGHQFPNYSSELNVNALLLGDSALYLCASSLTEYYGYTFGSGTRLTVV.